Each of the 3 T cell receptor beta chains below was sequenced from the same sample in a study of CDR3 diversity in severe acne. One entry per CDR3 protein, called by TCRdb with MiXCR from the PCR reads. The sample shows approximately 79,000 distinct CDR3 sequences, roughly half of them seen only once. The material sequenced was blood. The receptors were sampled from a male donor in good health, serving as a control.

V usage is TRBV7-9 and J usage is TRBJ1-2; 8 positions match TRBD1. Germline CDR1 reads SEHNR; CDR2 reads FQNEAQ (reference sequence). CDR3 size: 13 residues. Unmatched junction bases numbered 3, after V lost 5 bases and J lost 4 bases. The CDR3 nucleotides read TGTGCCAGCAGCCACGGACAGGGCTATGGCTACACCTTC. Translation gives CASSHGQGYGYTF.

The chain combines TRBV7-3 with TRBJ2-3; D unresolved. This CDR3 has 13 amino acids. Trimming took 2 bases from V and 7 from J, leaving 10 bases between them. Germline lookup yields CDR1 SGHTA and CDR2 FQGTGA. In DNA, the CDR3 is TGTGCCAGCAGCTTAGGCGGACGCAATACGCAGTATTTT. Its translation is CASSLGGRNTQYF.

In this sample, this clonotype turned up once. The J gene is TRBJ2-6, the V gene TRBV11-2, with D maybe TRBD1 (6 bases). The CDR3 spans 19 residues. V shed 5 bases and J shed 2 bases, with 22 bases lying between them. The germline gives CDR1 SGHAT, CDR2 FQNNGV. CDR3 sequence: CASSPQTWHRDTGANVLTF. The DNA for the CDR3 is TGTGCCAGCAGCCCCCAGACTTGGCACAGGGACACTGGGGCCAACGTCCTGACTTTC.